This entry lists 19 T cell receptor beta chains sequenced from one sample in a study of beta chain features in type 1 diabetes listed by TCRdb under 2018. The library was built by means of the immunoSEQ multiplex PCR assay. All of the isolated RNA was reverse transcribed with the High Capacity cDNA Reverse Transcription Kit, so expressed TCRB transcripts were sequenced. Not all clones reach the TCRdb copy of this immuneACCESS table, which keeps in-frame sequences only. Checked studies attribute under half of the gap to unresolved V genes and leave the rest unexplained. For this sample the table gives 300,000 to 400,000 clones, of which around an eighth were detected only once. Jointly, the top ten make up roughly 0.016% of the sample. For these receptors, no antigen is known. The research as a whole found: Type 1 diabetes patients showed a moderate but significant shortening of TCRB CDR3 length in all four CD4+ subsets.

The source material was naive CD4+ T cells from blood. The meaning of the sample's cell subset or site label: true naive CD4+ T cells. These receptors were taken from a woman aged 18-29 years with type 1 diabetes.

This clone was recorded a few times. The rearrangement uses TRBV2 and TRBJ2-7, with a possible D match to TRBD1 (6 bases). CDR1 is SNHLY, CDR2 FYNNEI, per germline. CDR3 length equals 15 residues. Trimming removed 6 bases from V and 1 base from J, with 16 bases in between. Here the CDR3 reads CASRLLKGQSYEQYF. The CDR3 DNA follows: TGTGCCAGCAGATTACTTAAAGGACAGTCCTACGAGCAGTACTTC.

The CDR3, as DNA: TGTGCCAGCAGGAGGACAGAACTAAACACTGAAGCTTTCTTT. Amino acids: CASRRTELNTEAFF. The rearrangement links TRBV2 to TRBJ1-1; the D gene is possibly TRBD1 (6 bases). Trimming shortened V by 6 bases and J by 2 bases, and 13 bases separated the two germline ends. CDR1 is SNHLY and CDR2 is FYNNEI in the germline V gene. The length of the CDR3 is 14 residues.

This clone has more than one count but fewer than ten. V usage is TRBV19 and J usage is TRBJ2-2; 12 bases fit TRBD2. The germline V gene has CDR1 LNHDA and CDR2 SQIVND (reference sequence). The CDR3 contains 16 residues. V lost 6 bases and J lost 0; bases outside the gene matches: 2. This CDR3 reads CASSRLAGANTGELFF. CDR3 DNA sequence: TGTGCCAGTAGCCGACTAGCGGGAGCGAACACCGGGGAGCTGTTTTTT. Drawing the rest from reference TRBV19 and TRBJ2-2, the complete variable domain is DGGITQSPKYLFRKEGQNVTLSCEQNLNHDAMYWYRQDPGQGLRLIYYSQIVNDFQKGDIAEGYSVSREKKESFPLTVTSAQKNPTAFYLCASSRLAGANTGELFFGEGSRLTVL.

This clone was seen only a few times. The rearrangement joins TRBV28 to TRBJ2-4, with a weak D call TRBD2 (5 bases). Germline V gene sequence: CDR1 MDHEN, CDR2 SYDVKM. The V end was cut by 3 bases, the J end by 8 bases, with 11 bases between. CDR3 size: 13 residues. The CDR3 here is CASSFVATDIQYF. As DNA, the CDR3 is TGTGCCAGCAGTTTTGTAGCGACGGACATTCAGTACTTC.

This clone was counted between two and nine times. This chain joins TRBV11-2 and TRBJ2-1; 7 bases are a match to TRBD2. The junction had 11 bases not matched to a gene; V was cut back by 5 bases and J by 7 bases. The CDR3 extends over 15 amino acids. Germline loops: CDR1 SGHAT, CDR2 FQNNGV. The CDR3 spells CASSLGPHGGNEQFF. The CDR3 region has the DNA TGTGCCAGCAGCCTCGGCCCCCACGGGGGGAATGAGCAGTTCTTC.

The genes are TRBV4-3 and TRBJ1-4, with 8 bases identical to TRBD1. V shed 4 bases and J 8 bases; nucleotides not matched to a gene: 9. The germline CDR1 and CDR2 sequences are LGHNA and YSLEER. The CDR3 sequence is 15 residues long. The CDR3 coding sequence is TGCGCCAGCAGCCGTCATCCGGGACAGGCAGAAAAACTGTTTTTT. It yields the protein CASSRHPGQAEKLFF.

A remark on this clone: Distinct nucleotide sequences in the sample also encode this CDR3. The chain has TRBV18 and TRBJ2-3, with 8 bases identical to TRBD1. Germline trimming cut 3 bases from V and 2 bases from J; bases unmatched to any gene: 1. The CDR3 contains 14 residues. Looked up from germline, CDR1 is KGHSH and CDR2 is LQKENI. This chain's CDR3 is CASSPGQATDTQYF. The CDR3, as DNA: TGTGCCAGCTCACCGGGACAGGCCACAGATACGCAGTATTTT.

The gene calls are TRBV7-2 and TRBJ2-3; 11 bases are shared with TRBD2. The CDR3 spans 15 residues. CDR1 and CDR2 from the germline V gene are SGHTA and FQGNSA. The V segment lost 5 bases and the J segment 5 bases; nucleotides outside the gene matches: 6. The CDR3 sequence is CASSRTSGSLDTQYF. In DNA, the CDR3 is TGTGCCAGCAGCCGAACTAGCGGGAGTTTAGATACGCAGTATTTT.

This clone was detected only a few times. The CDR3 sequence is CASRTGEAYNEQFF. CDR3 DNA sequence: TGTGCCAGTAGGACAGGGGAGGCCTACAATGAGCAGTTCTTC. The rearrangement links TRBV18 to TRBJ2-1, with 9 bases aligning to TRBD1. Germline V gives CDR1 KGHSH, CDR2 LQKENI. There are 14 residues in the CDR3. V shed 9 bases and J 2 bases; nucleotides not matched to a gene: 5.

J is TRBJ2-5 and V is TRBV10-3; 7 bases align to TRBD1. Germline V gene data show CDR1 as ENHRY and CDR2 as SYGVKD. CDR3 length equals 15 residues. The ends lost 3 bases at V and 3 bases at J; junction bases unmatched: 7. The CDR3 loop reads CAISEPDRRKETQYF. Written as DNA, the CDR3 is TGTGCCATCAGTGAACCGGACAGGAGAAAAGAGACCCAGTACTTC.

This chain links TRBV7-3 with TRBJ2-2, with TRBD1 identical over 8 bases. Germline values: CDR1 SGHTA, CDR2 FQGTGA. Trimming at V came to 0 bases and at J to 5 bases, leaving 5 bases not matched to a gene. CDR3 length equals 16 residues. DNA for the CDR3: TGTGCCAGCAGCTTAACTGACAGGGGTTTAACCGGGGAGCTGTTTTTT. Its translation: CASSLTDRGLTGELFF.

This chain uses TRBV9 with TRBJ2-2; D is undetermined. Trimming took 0 bases from V and 0 from J, leaving 9 bases between them. This CDR3 contains 16 residues. Per germline, CDR1 SGDLS and CDR2 YYNGEE. CDR3 bases: TGTGCCAGCAGCGTAGTTAGCAGCGCGAACACCGGGGAGCTGTTTTTT. Amino acid sequence: CASSVVSSANTGELFF.

Only a few counts were recorded for this clone. The chain carries TRBV6-1 and TRBJ1-2, with 7 bases aligning to TRBD1. CDR1 MNHNS and CDR2 SASEGT come from the germline V gene. V was pared by 3 bases and J by 5 bases, with 15 bases of the junction left unmatched. The CDR3 sequence is 17 residues long. In nucleotides, the CDR3 is TGTGCCAGCAGTGACGTGATGACCGGGACAGCCCGATATGGCTACACCTTC. Protein sequence: CASSDVMTGTARYGYTF.

The chain recombines TRBV30 with TRBJ1-1; D not resolved. The CDR3 has 15 amino acids. Germline V gene sequence: CDR1 GTSNPN, CDR2 SVGIG (reference sequence). Trimming left V 2 bases short and J 0 bases short, with 13 bases between. The CDR3, as DNA: TGTGCCTGGAGTAGGAGCAGACTAATGAACACTGAAGCTTTCTTT. This sequence encodes CAWSRSRLMNTEAFF. Supplemented by reference TRBV30 and TRBJ1-1, the full variable domain reads SQTIHQWPATLVQPVGSPLSLECTVEGTSNPNLYWYRQAAGRGLQLLFYSVGIGQISSEVPQNLSASRPQDRQFILSSKKLLLSDSGFYLCAWSRSRLMNTEAFFGQGTRLTVV.

This clone was detected ten times or more. The chain carries TRBV29-1 and TRBJ2-3; D unresolved. Germline V CDR1 and CDR2: SQVTM, ANQGSEA. The CDR3 is 9 amino acids. V was trimmed by 6 bases and J by 4 bases, leaving 2 bases between them. CDR3 coding DNA: TGCAGCGTCGCAGATACGCAGTATTTT. Amino acids: CSVADTQYF.

About this clone itself: Distinct nucleotide sequences in the sample also encode this CDR3. The V gene is TRBV18, the J gene TRBJ2-1, with a weak D call TRBD2 (6 bases). V lost 6 bases and J 1 base, leaving 10 bases between the germline ends. Germline CDR1 reads KGHSH; CDR2 reads LQKENI. The CDR3 spans 14 residues. The CDR3 coding sequence is TGTGCCAGCTCCCCGGCGGGATCCTACAATGAGCAGTTCTTC. This translates into CASSPAGSYNEQFF.

This clone occurred a few times. The chain has TRBV7-9 and TRBJ1-4; D uncertain. This CDR3 contains 14 residues. The germline CDR1 and CDR2 sequences are SEHNR and FQNEAQ (reference sequence). V was pared by 5 bases and J by 4 bases, with 11 bases between. In DNA form, the CDR3 reads TGTGCCAGCAGCAACGGTGGAGTTAATGAAAAACTGTTTTTT. Protein sequence: CASSNGGVNEKLFF.

J is TRBJ2-1 and V is TRBV27; possibly TRBD1 for D (6 bases). The ends were cut back, 6 bases at V and 8 bases at J, with 14 bases in the middle. The CDR3 loop spans 13 amino acids. Germline V gene lookup returns CDR1 MNHEY and CDR2 SMNVEV (reference sequence). The chain's CDR3 is CASSVLQGHEQFF. The CDR3 DNA reads TGTGCCAGCAGCGTCTTACAGGGCCATGAGCAGTTCTTC.

This chain links TRBV6-5 with TRBJ2-7, with a tentative D call TRBD1 (5 bases). The germline CDR1 and CDR2 sequences are MNHEY and SVGAGI. CDR3 length: 14 residues. Trimming shortened V by 2 bases and J by 3 bases, and 11 bases separated the two germline ends. CDR3 DNA: TGTGCCAGCAGTTACGGCGGCAGGGACTACGAGCAGTACTTC. Translation gives CASSYGGRDYEQYF.